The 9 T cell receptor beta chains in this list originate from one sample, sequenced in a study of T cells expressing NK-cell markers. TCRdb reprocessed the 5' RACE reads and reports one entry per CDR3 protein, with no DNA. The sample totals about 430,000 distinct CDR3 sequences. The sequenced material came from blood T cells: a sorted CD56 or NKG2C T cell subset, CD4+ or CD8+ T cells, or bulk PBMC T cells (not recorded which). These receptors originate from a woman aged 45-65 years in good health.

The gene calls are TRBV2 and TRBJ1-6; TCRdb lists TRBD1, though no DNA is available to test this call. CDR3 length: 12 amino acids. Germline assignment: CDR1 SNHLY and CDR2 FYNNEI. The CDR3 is CASSPGYTPLHF.

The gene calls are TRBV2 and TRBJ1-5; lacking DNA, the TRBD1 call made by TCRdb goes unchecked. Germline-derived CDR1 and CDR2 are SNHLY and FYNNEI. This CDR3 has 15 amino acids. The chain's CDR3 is CASKEREQGGQPQHF.

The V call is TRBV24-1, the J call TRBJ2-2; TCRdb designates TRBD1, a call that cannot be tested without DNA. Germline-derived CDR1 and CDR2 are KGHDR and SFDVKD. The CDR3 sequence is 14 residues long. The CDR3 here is CATPDRGRTGELFF.

CDR3 amino acids: CASSQGRTNTQYF. This rearrangement joins TRBV4-1 to TRBJ2-3; TCRdb outputs TRBD2, but without DNA this stays unchecked. Per the germline V gene, CDR1 is MGHRA and CDR2 is YSYEKL. The CDR3 sequence is 13 residues long.

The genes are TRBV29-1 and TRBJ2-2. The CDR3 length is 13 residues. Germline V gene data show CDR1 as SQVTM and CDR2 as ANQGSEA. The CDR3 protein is CSVERSFTGELFF.

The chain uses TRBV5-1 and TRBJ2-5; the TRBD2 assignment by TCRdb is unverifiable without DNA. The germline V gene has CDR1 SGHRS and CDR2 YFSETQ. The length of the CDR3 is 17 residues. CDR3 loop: CASSSTPSGRARETQYF.

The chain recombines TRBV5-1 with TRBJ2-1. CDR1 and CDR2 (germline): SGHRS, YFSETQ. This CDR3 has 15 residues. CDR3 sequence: CASSIGGGSYNEQFF. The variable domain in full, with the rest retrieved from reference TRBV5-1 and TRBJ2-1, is KAGVTQTPRYLIKTRGQQVTLSCSPISGHRSVSWYQQTPGQGLQFLFEYFSETQRNKGNFPGRFSGRQFSNSRSEMNVSTLELGDSALYLCASSIGGGSYNEQFFGPGTRLTVL.

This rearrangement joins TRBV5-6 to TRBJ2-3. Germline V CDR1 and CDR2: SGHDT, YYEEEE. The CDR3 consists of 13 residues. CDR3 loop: CASRWRVTDTQYF.

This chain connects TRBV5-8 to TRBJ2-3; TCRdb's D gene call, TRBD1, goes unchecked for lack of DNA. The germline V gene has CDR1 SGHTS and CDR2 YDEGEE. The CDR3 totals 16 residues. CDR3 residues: CASTSPQGAITDTQYF. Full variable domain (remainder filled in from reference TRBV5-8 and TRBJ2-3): EAGVTQSPTHLIKTRGQQATLRCSPISGHTSVYWYQQALGLGLQFLLWYDEGEERNRGNFPPRFSGRQFPNYSSELNVNALELEDSALYLCASTSPQGAITDTQYFGPGTRLTVL.